The rows below give T cell receptor beta chains drawn from one sample of a study of blood T cell repertoires in COVID-19. Clones were read by immunoSEQ multiplex PCR, and TCRdb kept only the in-frame ones, dropping some. This sample has about 100,000 clones, with more than 90% found just once. Material: peripheral blood. Receptors originate from a man in his 70s with acute or convalescent COVID-19. Both conserved end residues are part of each CDR3. D genes are given only for firm matches. Size is omitted from some rows. Given values are once, few, many or a class for expanded clones.

j_call: TRBJ2-1; d_call: .; clone_size: .; v_call: TRBV7-3; cdr3_aa: CASSLYFGAYNEQFF; cdr3_nt: .
j_call: TRBJ2-1; d_call: TRBD2; clone_size: .; v_call: TRBV12-5; cdr3_aa: CASGLVVLADSYNEQFF; cdr3_nt: TGTGCTAGTGGTTTGGTGGTACTAGCGGACTCCTACAATGAGCAGTTCTTC
j_call: TRBJ2-7; d_call: .; clone_size: few; v_call: TRBV2; cdr3_aa: CASGQVQYF; cdr3_nt: TGTGCCAGCGGCCAAGTGCAGTACTTC
j_call: TRBJ1-2; d_call: .; clone_size: .; v_call: TRBV5-1; cdr3_aa: CASSLTGNGYTF; cdr3_nt: TGCGCCAGCAGCTTAACGGGGAACGGCTACACCTTC
j_call: TRBJ1-2; d_call: .; clone_size: few; v_call: TRBV10-3; cdr3_aa: CAISAGSQKYGYTF; cdr3_nt: TGTGCCATCAGTGCGGGATCACAAAAGTATGGCTACACCTTC
j_call: TRBJ1-1; d_call: TRBD1; clone_size: .; v_call: TRBV28; cdr3_aa: CASTRQGGVTEAFF; cdr3_nt: TGTGCCAGCACCCGACAGGGTGGGGTAACTGAAGCTTTCTTT
j_call: TRBJ1-4; d_call: .; clone_size: .; v_call: TRBV4-2; cdr3_aa: CASSQGQATNEKLFF; cdr3_nt: TGTGCCAGCAGCCAAGGACAGGCAACTAATGAAAAACTGTTTTTT
j_call: TRBJ1-5; d_call: .; clone_size: few; v_call: TRBV7-2; cdr3_aa: CASSLQVAGANQPQHF; cdr3_nt: TGTGCCAGCAGCTTACAAGTGGCAGGGGCAAATCAGCCCCAGCATTTT
j_call: TRBJ2-7; d_call: .; clone_size: .; v_call: TRBV7-3; cdr3_aa: CASSLTYGAEQYF; cdr3_nt: TGTGCCAGCAGCTTAACGTATGGAGCCGAGCAGTACTTC
j_call: TRBJ2-1; d_call: .; clone_size: .; v_call: TRBV6-5; cdr3_aa: CASSFWRGLFGNEQFF; cdr3_nt: TGTGCCAGCAGTTTTTGGAGGGGTCTTTTTGGCAATGAGCAGTTCTTC
j_call: TRBJ2-1; d_call: TRBD2; clone_size: .; v_call: TRBV7-2; cdr3_aa: CASSFRTSGRVLNEQFF; cdr3_nt: TGTGCCAGCAGCTTCAGGACTAGCGGGAGGGTCCTCAATGAGCAGTTCTTC
j_call: TRBJ2-2; d_call: .; clone_size: .; v_call: TRBV11-1; cdr3_aa: CASGGANTGELFF; cdr3_nt: TGTGCCAGCGGAGGGGCGAACACCGGGGAGCTGTTTTTT
j_call: TRBJ1-4; d_call: .; clone_size: .; v_call: TRBV19; cdr3_aa: CASRQTVANEKLFF; cdr3_nt: TGTGCCAGTAGACAGACAGTGGCTAATGAAAAACTGTTTTTT
j_call: TRBJ1-3; d_call: .; clone_size: .; v_call: TRBV4-1; cdr3_aa: CASSHRLDRSIERSGNTIYF; cdr3_nt: TGCGCCAGCAGCCACCGCCTAGACAGATCGATTGAACGCTCTGGAAACACCATATATTTT
j_call: TRBJ2-7; d_call: .; clone_size: .; v_call: TRBV5-6; cdr3_aa: CASSHRTVFYEQYF; cdr3_nt: TGTGCCAGCAGCCATCGGACAGTTTTCTACGAGCAGTACTTC
j_call: TRBJ2-7; d_call: .; clone_size: .; v_call: TRBV7-9; cdr3_aa: CASSLPAYEQYF; cdr3_nt: TGTGCCAGCAGCTTACCAGCCTACGAGCAGTACTTC
j_call: TRBJ2-6; d_call: TRBD1; clone_size: .; v_call: TRBV5-1; cdr3_aa: CASSSAGTGRSGANVLTF; cdr3_nt: TGCGCCAGCAGCTCGGCCGGGACAGGGAGATCTGGGGCCAACGTCCTGACTTTC
j_call: TRBJ2-2; d_call: .; clone_size: .; v_call: TRBV9; cdr3_aa: CASSVGGGRGTGELFF; cdr3_nt: TGTGCCAGCAGCGTAGGAGGAGGGAGAGGAACCGGGGAGCTGTTTTTT
j_call: TRBJ1-1; d_call: .; clone_size: .; v_call: TRBV23-1; cdr3_aa: CAYRGNTEAFF; cdr3_nt: TGCGCCTATAGGGGGAACACTGAAGCTTTCTTT
j_call: TRBJ1-2; d_call: TRBD1; clone_size: .; v_call: TRBV11-2; cdr3_aa: CASSLAAPGGSGYTF; cdr3_nt: TGTGCCAGCAGCTTAGCTGCCCCAGGGGGAAGTGGCTACACCTTC
j_call: TRBJ1-3; d_call: .; clone_size: .; v_call: TRBV2; cdr3_aa: CASSEGAGSDPSGNTIYF; cdr3_nt: TGTGCCAGCAGTGAAGGGGCGGGTTCCGACCCCTCTGGAAACACCATATATTTT
j_call: TRBJ1-1; d_call: TRBD1; clone_size: .; v_call: TRBV14; cdr3_aa: CASSQRLGTGKTEAFF; cdr3_nt: TGTGCCAGCAGCCAAAGGCTTGGGACAGGGAAAACTGAAGCTTTCTTT
j_call: TRBJ1-3; d_call: .; clone_size: large; v_call: TRBV7-9; cdr3_aa: CASSFHSGTNGNTIYF; cdr3_nt: TGTGCCAGCAGCTTCCATTCCGGGACAAATGGAAACACCATATATTTT
j_call: TRBJ2-5; d_call: .; clone_size: .; v_call: TRBV7-9; cdr3_aa: CASSPRVRGTQYF; cdr3_nt: TGTGCCAGCAGCCCCCGGGTCCGGGGGACCCAGTACTTC
j_call: TRBJ2-5; d_call: .; clone_size: .; v_call: TRBV20-1; cdr3_aa: CSARSVETQYF; cdr3_nt: TGCAGTGCTAGGTCTGTAGAGACCCAGTACTTC
j_call: TRBJ1-5; d_call: .; clone_size: few; v_call: TRBV7-9; cdr3_aa: CASSLGGDQPQHF; cdr3_nt: TGTGCCAGCAGCTTAGGGGGCGATCAGCCCCAGCATTTT
j_call: TRBJ1-1; d_call: TRBD1; clone_size: .; v_call: TRBV29-1; cdr3_aa: CSAQGELGNTEAFF; cdr3_nt: TGCAGCGCCCAGGGGGAACTAGGAAACACTGAAGCTTTCTTT
j_call: TRBJ2-1; d_call: TRBD2; clone_size: .; v_call: TRBV11-3; cdr3_aa: CASSLGSGGTLDNEQFF; cdr3_nt: TGTGCCAGCAGCTTAGGAAGCGGGGGGACCCTTGACAATGAGCAGTTCTTC
j_call: TRBJ1-1; d_call: .; clone_size: .; v_call: TRBV13; cdr3_aa: CASSGLRMPAFF; cdr3_nt: TGTGCCAGCAGCGGCCTCAGGATGCCAGCTTTCTTT
j_call: TRBJ2-3; d_call: .; clone_size: .; v_call: TRBV7-2; cdr3_aa: CASSLEAPDTQYF; cdr3_nt: TGTGCCAGCAGCTTAGAAGCACCAGATACGCAGTATTTT
j_call: TRBJ2-2; d_call: TRBD2; clone_size: .; v_call: TRBV30; cdr3_aa: CAWSVGFRELAGGNTGELFF; cdr3_nt: TGTGCCTGGAGTGTCGGGTTCCGCGAACTAGCGGGAGGGAACACCGGGGAGCTGTTTTTT